The entry below gives a single TCR beta chain sequence along with its context. Its antigen is still unknown. The record has no base qualities; no much larger clone is one base away. The record originates from a study of CD8 T cell repertoires and HIV-1 epitope variants (dated by TCRdb to 2020 to 2022). Study-level background: Twenty-five peptides representing autologous and known Gag and Nef epitope variants were each used to stimulate T cells in separate culture wells. Tested epitopes included three Gag epitope families and Nef HW9 and YT9. An aliquot of 1M T cells was saved as an uncultured baseline condition, separate from the 80 to 95 T cell cultures. Among the control conditions were a peptide pool of CMV, EBV and flu, the Ebola AY9 epitope serving as a negative control, and a well with no peptide. Running each culture condition in triplicate, except for one peptide done in duplicate, gave a total of some 80 T cell cultures. Using the EasySep Human T Cell Enrichment Kit, T cells were enriched and then co-cultured with an equal number of autologous T cell-negative cells acting as antigen-presenting cells. The cultures were grown for under eleven days in IMDM with gentamicin, and half of the media was changed on days 3 and 7 with IL-2, IL-7 and IL-15 added.

The EasySep Human CD8+ T Cell Enrichment Kit was used on day 10 to isolate CD8+ T cells from every culture. Sequencing of TCR beta CDR3 regions was done on the immunoSEQ platform at survey depth. The QIAamp DNA micro kit was used to extract genomic DNA from every cultured and uncultured CD8+ T cell population. On the authors' methods: Any sample with under 5,000 productive reads was excluded, and this exclusion removed about 7% of the 75 cultures stimulated with HIV peptides. Sequences were trimmed to CDR3 by a MANAFEST web app, and nonproductive sequences, CDR3s under 5 amino acids, and sequences not starting with C or ending with F/W were removed. For a clonotype to count as antigen-specific, the clonotype had to expand relative to the no-peptide control in at least 2 of 3 replicates at FDR 0.01, and only within one epitope family. Specific clonotypes also needed at least fivefold higher frequency than in wells stimulated with peptides from other epitope families. In its TCRdb copy, this immuneACCESS table keeps in-frame sequences only and misses some clones. Where compared with another copy, unresolved V genes explain less than half of these, and the others have no known cause. V and J calls and clone size follow that table, whereas D and trimming were derived from the DNA. In this sample the table shows approximately 5,000 clones, 65% to 75% of which occur a single time. The ten most abundant clones make up around 45% of the sample.

What the research found in general, with its limitations: Of the nine antigen-specific TCR beta clonotypes identified, roughly six appeared cross-reactive for autologous or known escape epitope variants. Roughly 5 clonotypes recognized the Nef KF9 family and one the HW9 family, with no responses to the TAALDMSHF plasma variant. Only TCR beta chains were identified by the assay, and proliferation to antigen, not T cell function or cytokine profile, was indicated.

From the germline V gene, CDR1 is ENHRY and CDR2 is SYGVKD. V has 7 bases trimmed and J has 5 bases trimmed; junction bases matching no gene number 4. Spanning cysteine to phenylalanine, the CDR3 consists of 14 amino acids. Only the CDR3 portion is preserved as DNA: 42 bases, with reading frame beginning at the first base. The sequence is built from TRBV10-3 and TRBJ2-1, and 11 junctional nucleotides match TRBD2. The receptor's source is a male donor with HIV. Material for sequencing was cultured CD8+ T cells derived from PBMCs. The encoded CDR3 is CAITTSGANNEQFF. Read as DNA, the sequence is TGTGCCATCACGACTAGCGGGGCAAACAATGAGCAGTTCTTC.